The present entry profiles one T cell receptor (beta chain) with its context. Its recognized antigen is unknown. Per-base quality was not reported, and no clone a single base away is much larger than it. The source of the sample is a study of identical twins (dated by TCRdb to between 2015 and 2016). Broadly, across the study: TCR alpha and beta repertoires from monozygotic twins, unrelated adults of various ages and cord blood were deep-sequenced to test whether fetal clonotypes persist. To rule out contamination, replicate twin experiments were performed at different times with different library preparation protocols. The research as a whole found: Compared with coincidental sharing between unrelated individuals, out-of-frame TCR alpha sequences shared between twins had an excess of sequences with low generation probability. Because the same donors could not be followed over many years, conclusions were based on cross-sectional statistical analysis. A weaker excess of twin sharing was found in beta out-of-frame sequences because the signal-to-noise ratio was lowered by fewer shared sequences. Abundant cord blood beta clonotypes carried fewer insertions; young adult naive repertoires showed a weaker similar trend, while memory repertoires showed none. Zero-insertion analyses could be partly confounded by invariant T cells such as MAIT and iNKT, although diverse VJ usage argued against such confounding for most clonotypes. In monozygotic twins, recombination models systematically underestimated out-of-frame TCR alpha sharing, but the models matched the sharing seen between unrelated individuals.

All donors were healthy Caucasians. Three pairs of female monozygotic twins, all aged about 18 to 29 years, were included in the twin cohort. RNA for TCR libraries was isolated from peripheral blood mononuclear cells. Receptor amplification or capture employed 5' RACE. The data were produced on an Illumina HiSeq 2000. A universal primer binding site was added through template switching, and the final cDNA carried a unique molecular identifier so that TCR cDNA molecules could be counted accurately. First-strand cDNA for TCR alpha and beta chains was synthesized from specific primers in the conserved constant-segment region. To control for contamination, each cDNA library was double barcoded with a SMART-Mk sample barcode plus Illumina barcodes. TruSeq adapter sequences along with Illumina sample barcodes were introduced in two successive PCR steps. The Illumina HiSeq platform was used with custom primers to sequence TCR alpha and beta cDNA libraries. Turning to the authors' computational methods: MiGEC was used to process raw reads and extract unique molecular identifiers, and MiXCR was used to find CDR3 positions. For each individual, recombination models were inferred using an EM algorithm with the repgenHMM and IGoR tools. The tcR package in R was used for shared clonotype analysis, with sharing normalized by the product of cloneset sizes. To study raw recombination free of thymic and clonal selection effects, out-of-frame nonproductive sequences were analyzed. TCRdb reprocessed the public reads (quality trimming at Q25 with fastp, clone calling with MiXCR) and kept in-frame beta chains. Merged by CDR3 protein, the rows form single entries marked with the most common genes and DNA. In this record, the V and J calls reflect TCRdb's handling and not the investigators' own analysis. For this sample there are roughly 700,000 distinct CDR3 sequences; 8.5% to 9% appear just once. The ten top clones hold 0.85% to 1% of the sample.

Taken from the germline V gene, the CDR1 and CDR2 loops are SNHLY and FYNNEI. The CDR3 has 14 amino acids, counting the end cysteine and phenylalanine. Only the CDR3 DNA is retained, 42 bases long and in frame from the first base. Ends trimmed: V by 4 bases, J by 3 bases; bases unmatched to a gene: 3. The same sample was also used in a study of yellow fever vaccine responses in identical twins. In that second paper, the authors write: The authors reported that the T cell response to vaccination in identical twins appeared partly convergent and partly personalized. The study precisely tracked vaccine-responding T cell clones in identical twins.

Sequenced sample: PBMCs. The chain is encoded by TRBV2 joined to TRBJ1-5, with TRBD1 identical over 7 junction bases. The TCR comes from a woman between 18 and 30 years old in good health. CDR3 loop: CASSGGQFNQPQHF. The DNA sequence follows: TGTGCCAGCAGTGGGGGACAGTTCAATCAGCCCCAGCATTTT.